This is a list of T cell receptor beta chains from one sample in a study of T cells in Graves' hyperthyroidism and ophthalmopathy. MiXCR was run by TCRdb on the multiplex PCR reads, yielding one entry per CDR3 protein. The repertoire consists of under 300,000 distinct CDR3 sequences, with over 20% occurring once and the leading ten covering over 55%. Sample: blood. These receptors all stem from a man aged 25-45 years with Graves' ophthalmopathy. Both conserved end residues are part of each CDR3. The D gene is left open where the match is weak. Where a row states a size, it is once, few, many or the class of an expanded clone; other rows omit it.

J gene	V gene	clone size	CDR3 length	D gene	CDR3 protein	CDR3 DNA
TRBJ2-7	TRBV6-1	NA	15	TRBD2	CASSSPLAGDQKQYF	TGTGCCAGCAGTTCTCCACTAGCGGGAGATCAAAAGCAGTACTTC
TRBJ2-1	TRBV29-1	NA	13	NA	CSVRDARFNEQFF	TGCAGCGTTCGGGACGCCCGCTTCAATGAGCAGTTCTTC
TRBJ2-3	TRBV20-1	many	13	TRBD2	CSREALSTDTQYF	TGCAGTCGGGAGGCTCTTAGCACAGATACGCAGTATTTT
TRBJ2-4	TRBV30	NA	14	NA	CAWSLTNGGSPQYF	TGTGCCTGGAGTTTGACAAACGGCGGGTCCCCTCAGTACTTC
TRBJ1-4	TRBV12-3/TRBV12-4	few	14	NA	CASRTGRANEKLFF	TGTGCCAGCAGGACGGGACGGGCTAATGAAAAACTGTTTTTT
TRBJ1-3	TRBV20-1	few	14	NA	CSARASVFGNTIYF	TGCAGTGCTAGAGCTTCAGTCTTCGGAAACACCATATATTTT
TRBJ2-5	TRBV9	many	14	NA	CASSATGPRETQYF	TGTGCCAGCAGCGCAACAGGGCCCCGGGAGACCCAGTACTTC
TRBJ2-2	TRBV11-1	few	16	NA	CASSSSPAGDAGELFF	TGTGCCAGCAGCTCTTCGCCAGCGGGCGATGCCGGGGAGCTGTTTTTT
TRBJ2-2	TRBV3-1	few	15	TRBD2	CASSQAGVGTGELFF	TGTGCCAGCAGCCAGGCGGGAGTGGGCACCGGGGAGCTGTTTTTT
TRBJ1-5	TRBV27	few	15	TRBD1	CASSDRGGGGQPQHF	TGTGCCAGCAGTGACAGGGGCGGGGGGGGTCAGCCCCAGCATTTT
TRBJ2-1	TRBV28	NA	17	NA	CASSLSSRTTTDNEQFF	TGTGCCAGCAGTTTATCCTCCCGGACCACAACCGACAATGAGCAGTTCTTC
TRBJ1-5	TRBV2	few	16	NA	CASNPKNRDSNQPQHF	TGTGCCAGCAATCCAAAAAACAGGGATAGCAATCAGCCCCAGCATTTT
TRBJ2-2	TRBV7-8	NA	15	NA	CASSGRAGDTGELFF	TGTGCCAGCAGCGGCCGGGCCGGAGACACCGGGGAGCTGTTTTTT
TRBJ1-1	TRBV11-2	few	13	NA	CATAGGGNTEAFF	TGTGCCACCGCAGGAGGAGGGAACACTGAAGCTTTCTTT
TRBJ1-6	TRBV20-1	few	14	NA	CSARNPGYNSPLHF	TGCAGTGCTAGAAACCCAGGATATAATTCACCCCTCCACTTT
TRBJ1-1	TRBV7-9	few	15	NA	CASSLTQGLNTEAFF	TGTGCCAGCAGCTTAACCCAGGGTCTGAACACTGAAGCTTTCTTT
TRBJ2-3	TRBV20-1	few	15	TRBD2	CSAGPATSGTDTQYF	TGCAGTGCGGGACCCGCGACTAGCGGTACAGATACGCAGTATTTT
TRBJ1-4	TRBV4-1	NA	16	NA	CASSQTYSATNEKLFF	TGCGCCAGCAGCCAAACATACAGTGCAACTAATGAAAAACTGTTTTTT
TRBJ2-2	TRBV20-1	NA	17	NA	CSARGDTSAGNTGEPFF	TGCAGTGCTAGAGGAGATACTAGTGCCGGGAACACCGGGGAGCCGTTTTTT
TRBJ1-2	TRBV10-3	few	13	NA	CAISESEAWGYTF	TGTGCCATCAGTGAGTCCGAGGCCTGGGGCTACACCTTC
TRBJ2-3	TRBV5-6	NA	19	TRBD2	CASSLGTGGPEVLTDTQYF	TGTGCCAGCAGCTTGGGAACGGGAGGGCCTGAGGTCCTCACAGATACGCAGTATTTT
TRBJ2-7	TRBV30	NA	12	NA	CAWRVGTYEQYF	TGTGCCTGGAGGGTGGGTACCTACGAGCAGTACTTC
TRBJ2-5	TRBV2	many	13	TRBD1	CASRWTGDETQYF	TGTGCCAGCAGGTGGACAGGGGATGAGACCCAGTACTTC
TRBJ2-2	TRBV15	NA	14	TRBD2	CATSRLAFPGELFF	TGTGCCACCAGTCGACTAGCATTCCCCGGGGAGCTGTTTTTT
TRBJ2-2	TRBV11-3	few	12	NA	CASSPFTGELFF	TGTGCCAGCAGCCCCTTCACCGGGGAGCTGTTTTTT
TRBJ1-1	TRBV18	many	13	NA	CASSTSQAVEAFF	TGTGCCAGCTCAACATCACAGGCCGTTGAAGCTTTCTTT
TRBJ2-7	TRBV5-1	few	17	NA	CASSPSIPGLPDHEQYF	TGCGCCAGCAGCCCATCAATACCGGGACTTCCAGACCACGAGCAGTACTTC
TRBJ1-5	TRBV20-1	few	14	NA	CSARPTGSNQPQHF	TGCAGTGCTAGACCAACAGGGAGCAATCAGCCCCAGCATTTT
TRBJ2-3	TRBV6-1	many	16	TRBD2	CASSGVAGRAANTQYF	TGTGCCAGCAGTGGGGTAGCGGGAAGGGCCGCCAATACGCAGTATTTT
TRBJ2-7	TRBV15	few	14	TRBD1	CATSSEEGQVKQYF	TGTGCCACCAGCAGTGAGGAGGGACAGGTAAAGCAGTACTTC
TRBJ1-2	TRBV2	once	12	TRBD1	CASSDRVVGYTF	TGTGCCAGTTCGGACAGGGTAGTAGGCTACACCTTC
TRBJ2-7	TRBV5-1	NA	15	TRBD2	CASSRTSGRESEQYF	TGCGCCAGCAGCCGGACTAGCGGGAGGGAGAGCGAGCAGTACTTC
TRBJ2-7	TRBV7-8	few	15	NA	CASSPFGESSYEQYF	TGTGCCAGCAGCCCGTTTGGGGAAAGCTCCTACGAGCAGTACTTC
TRBJ2-7	TRBV28	many	14	NA	CASSLKTPGFAQYF	TGTGCCAGCAGTTTAAAGACTCCTGGTTTCGCGCAGTACTTC
TRBJ1-1	TRBV24-1	NA	13	TRBD1	CATRTGMNTEAFF	TGTGCCACCCGGACAGGAATGAACACTGAAGCTTTCTTT
TRBJ2-1	TRBV6-1	NA	17	NA	CASRNGVGRRNNNEQFF	TGTGCCAGCAGGAACGGGGTGGGCAGGAGAAACAACAATGAGCAGTTCTTC
TRBJ1-4	TRBV5-1	NA	15	NA	CASSLWTESNEKLFF	TGCGCCAGCAGCCTGTGGACAGAGAGCAATGAAAAACTGTTTTTT
TRBJ2-1	TRBV7-3	NA	16	TRBD1	CASSRTQGAGDNEQFF	TGTGCCAGCAGCCGAACTCAGGGGGCAGGAGACAATGAGCAGTTCTTC
TRBJ2-1	TRBV28	NA	15	NA	CASSRGLSFLDEQFF	TGTGCCAGCAGTCGTGGACTAAGCTTTCTGGATGAGCAGTTCTTC
TRBJ2-7	TRBV9	many	13	NA	CASSVGQNYEQYF	TGTGCCAGCAGCGTTGGTCAGAACTACGAGCAGTACTTC
TRBJ2-1	TRBV5-6	NA	15	NA	CASSLPGPEYNEQFF	TGTGCCAGCAGCTTGCCAGGACCTGAGTACAATGAGCAGTTCTTC
TRBJ2-2	TRBV6-1	NA	14	TRBD2	CASNGAGGAGELFF	TGTGCCAGCAATGGAGCGGGAGGTGCCGGGGAGCTGTTTTTT
TRBJ2-1	TRBV7-2	few	14	NA	CASSPGIVGNEQFF	TGTGCCAGCAGCCCCGGAATAGTCGGCAATGAGCAGTTCTTC
TRBJ1-1	TRBV18	many	17	TRBD1	CASSPIKRTGLNTEAFF	TGTGCCAGCTCACCGATCAAAAGGACAGGGTTGAACACTGAAGCTTTCTTT
TRBJ1-1	TRBV20-1	NA	15	NA	CSARTQGRRDTEAFF	TGCAGTGCTAGGACCCAGGGTAGAAGGGACACTGAAGCTTTCTTT
TRBJ2-7	TRBV6-1	NA	13	TRBD1	CASIGTADNEQYF	TGTGCCAGCATTGGGACAGCGGATAACGAGCAGTACTTC
TRBJ2-7	TRBV6-1	few	15	NA	CASSYLTGRSYEQYF	TGTGCCAGCAGTTATCTAACAGGGCGCTCCTACGAGCAGTACTTC
TRBJ2-2	TRBV15	NA	13	NA	CATGGPNTGELFF	TGTGCCACCGGCGGGCCGAACACCGGGGAGCTGTTTTTT
TRBJ2-2	TRBV7-3	many	13	NA	CASSPALLGELFF	TGTGCCAGCAGCCCCGCGTTGCTGGGGGAGCTGTTTTTT
TRBJ1-2	TRBV28	NA	15	NA	CASSFPDSRNYGYTF	TGTGCCAGCAGTTTTCCCGACTCGCGCAACTATGGCTACACCTTC
TRBJ2-5	TRBV12-3/TRBV12-4	NA	15	TRBD2	CASSRAGEGEETQYF	TGTGCCAGCAGTCGGGCGGGAGAGGGAGAAGAGACCCAGTACTTC
TRBJ2-7	TRBV20-1	once	17	TRBD1	CSASYPPTGTVAYEQYF	TGCAGTGCTAGTTATCCCCCAACCGGGACAGTCGCCTACGAGCAGTACTTC
TRBJ2-5	TRBV4-1	NA	16	NA	CASSQGPLGGQETQYF	TGCGCCAGCAGCCAAGGTCCACTCGGTGGGCAAGAGACCCAGTACTTC